The 14 T cell receptor beta chains in this list originate from one sample, sequenced in a study of blood T cells in healthy people across ages. The second PCR ran roughly 7 to 11 cycles with a sample-barcoded 5' primer and J-beta primers. TCRdb reanalysed the 5' RACE reads using MiXCR and keeps one entry per CDR3 protein. The sample has fewer than 2 million distinct CDR3 sequences, around 40% seen once. The sequenced sample was blood. The receptors originated from a human donor in good health.

Only a few counts were recorded for this clonotype. The V and J genes are TRBV6-2 or TRBV6-3 and TRBJ2-1; D unclear. V was trimmed by 8 bases and J by 1 base, leaving 12 bases between them. The CDR3 has 14 amino acids. Germline V gives CDR1 MNHEY, CDR2 SVGEGT. In nucleotides, the CDR3 is TGTGCCAGCCTTCCTGCGGCTTCCTACAATGAGCAGTTCTTC. Protein sequence: CASLPAASYNEQFF.

V and J are TRBV10-3 and TRBJ1-2; TRBD1 aligns across 9 bases. The CDR3 loop spans 15 amino acids. V was clipped by 4 bases and J by 3 bases; unmatched bases: 6. Germline values: CDR1 ENHRY, CDR2 SYGVKD. The CDR3 DNA reads as TGTGCCATCAGTGCGTTTCGGACAGGGGACTATGGCTACACCTTC. It is translated as CAISAFRTGDYGYTF.

This clonotype was picked up a small number of times. The chain carries TRBV7-3 and TRBJ2-1; 11 nucleotides agree with TRBD2. Germline lookup yields CDR1 SGHTA and CDR2 FQGTGA. The ends lost 1 base at V and 9 bases at J; junction bases unmatched: 23. The CDR3 is made up of 21 amino acids. CDR3 in amino acids: CASSLKSVGLAGGHPNGEQFF. The CDR3 bases are TGTGCCAGCAGCTTAAAGAGTGTAGGGCTAGCGGGGGGACATCCCAATGGTGAGCAGTTCTTC.

The chain employs TRBV29-1 and TRBJ2-1; the D gene is possibly TRBD2 (7 bases). Deletions cut 2 bases from V and 13 bases from J, with 27 bases between. In germline, CDR1 is SQVTM, CDR2 ANQGSEA. This CDR3 comprises 16 residues. CDR3 bases: TGCAGCGTTGAAAGCTCGGAGGGGGGGCCTACATCGTTCCAGTTCTTC. Protein sequence: CSVESSEGGPTSFQFF.

On this clonotype: One end of the junction is discordant with germline, which a read error may explain. V gene TRBV11-2 combines with J gene TRBJ2-1; D perhaps matches TRBD2 (6 bases). This CDR3 spans 16 amino acids. In germline, CDR1 is SGHAT, CDR2 FQNNGV. The CDR3, as DNA: TGTACCAGCAGCCGTAAGGAGGGATACCCCTACAATGAGCAGTTCTTC. Translated, it gives CTSSRKEGYPYNEQFF. The full variable domain, with the rest looked up from reference TRBV11-2 and TRBJ2-1, is EAGVAQSPRYKIIEKRQSVAFWCNPISGHATLYWYQQILGQGPKLLIQFQNNGVVDDSQLPKDRFSAERLKGVDSTLKIQPAKLEDSAVYLCTSSRKEGYPYNEQFFGPGTRLTVL.

V and J are TRBV27 and TRBJ1-6; 10 bases line up with TRBD1. The CDR3 runs to 16 residues. Germline V gene data show CDR1 as MNHEY and CDR2 as SMNVEV (reference sequence). V was pared by 4 bases and J by 10 bases, with 10 bases of the junction left unmatched. DNA of the CDR3: TGTGCCAGCAGTTATTATTGGGACAGGGGAGACTCACCCCTCCACTTT. This encodes CASSYYWDRGDSPLHF.

This chain links TRBV4-2 with TRBJ2-7, with D perhaps given as TRBD1 or TRBD2 (5 bases each). Trimming removed 2 bases at V and 5 bases at J, with 19 bases between. CDR1 and CDR2 from the germline V gene are LGHNA and YNFKEQ. The CDR3 length is 16 residues. In DNA form, the CDR3 reads TGTGCCAGCAGCCAAAGGGACCATCGGTTGTGGAACGAGCAGTACTTC. It yields the protein CASSQRDHRLWNEQYF.

The chain uses TRBV12-3 or TRBV12-4 and TRBJ2-3; D is tentatively TRBD1 or TRBD2 (6 bases each). The V and J ends lost 7 bases and 6 bases respectively, with 14 bases between them. The CDR3 is 13 residues long. In DNA, the CDR3 is TGTGCCAGCACTTGGTCGGGGGCGGATACGCAGTATTTT. This encodes CASTWSGADTQYF.

This chain links TRBV5-1 with TRBJ2-7; D is uncertain. V dropped 5 bases and J dropped 1 base, with 22 bases sitting between them. The CDR3 length is 17 residues. In germline, CDR1 is SGHRS, CDR2 YFSETQ. CDR3 bases: TGCGCCAGCAGACCACCTCTAGTGGGGATGGAGTCCTACGAGCAGTACTTC. It yields the protein CASRPPLVGMESYEQYF.

The CDR3 nucleotides are TGCGCCAGCAGCCAAGAAGTTGGGCAGGGGGCATCCTACAATGAGCAGTTCTTC. Translation: CASSQEVGQGASYNEQFF. The chain uses TRBV4-3 and TRBJ2-1; 8 bases align to TRBD1. Trimming cost V 0 bases and J 1 base; bases outside gene matches: 8. Germline V gene data show CDR1 as LGHNA and CDR2 as YSLEER. The CDR3 totals 18 residues.

The J gene is TRBJ1-1, the V gene TRBV6-5; 7 bases are shared with TRBD1. This CDR3 has 13 amino acids. Germline V gene sequence: CDR1 MNHEY, CDR2 SVGAGI. J was trimmed by 4 bases and V by 6 bases; bases with no gene match: 5. The CDR3 region has the DNA TGTGCCAGCAGACGGTACAGGGGCACTGAAGCTTTCTTT. Protein product: CASRRYRGTEAFF.

The J gene is TRBJ2-3, the V gene TRBV3-1, with D possibly matching TRBD2 (6 bases). CDR3 length equals 16 residues. CDR1 is LGHDT, CDR2 YNNKEL, per germline (reference sequence). Trimming cost V 0 bases and J 6 bases, with 16 bases left between them. CDR3 protein: CASSQDPSGDPDTQYF. The CDR3 nucleotides are TGTGCCAGCAGCCAAGATCCCTCGGGAGATCCGGATACGCAGTATTTT.

The chain is built from TRBV14 and TRBJ2-7; D gene uncertain. Germline V gene lookup returns CDR1 SGHDN and CDR2 FVKESK. The CDR3 sequence is 14 residues long. The V gene lost 5 bases and the J gene lost 5 bases, with 16 bases spanning the gap. The CDR3: CASSATKLINEQYF. Written as DNA, the CDR3 is TGTGCCAGCAGCGCTACTAAGTTGATCAACGAGCAGTACTTC.

This chain uses TRBV28 with TRBJ2-5; D ambiguous. The V end was cut by 6 bases, the J end by 2 bases, with 19 bases between. The CDR3 is 16 amino acids. The germline gives CDR1 MDHEN, CDR2 SYDVKM. The CDR3 DNA reads TGTGCCAGCAGCCCAAGCTCGGCCTACACTCAAGAGACCCAGTACTTC. Amino acid sequence: CASSPSSAYTQETQYF.